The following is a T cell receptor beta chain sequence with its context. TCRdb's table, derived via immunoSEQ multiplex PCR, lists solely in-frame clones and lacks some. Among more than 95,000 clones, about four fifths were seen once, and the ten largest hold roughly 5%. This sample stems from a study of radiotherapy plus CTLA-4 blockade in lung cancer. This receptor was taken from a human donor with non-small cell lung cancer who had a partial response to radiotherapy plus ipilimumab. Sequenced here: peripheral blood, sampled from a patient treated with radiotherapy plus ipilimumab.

In nucleotides, the CDR3 is TGTGCCAGCAGTGAAGCCCGACCGGGGAGAGAGCAGTACGTC. Translated: CASSEARPGREQYV. The chain couples TRBV6-1 to TRBJ2-7, with D perhaps matching TRBD2 (5 bases). This CDR3 comprises 14 residues. V was cut by 0 bases and J by 7 bases, with 13 bases left in between. CDR1 and CDR2 from the germline V gene are MNHNS and SASEGT.